This T cell receptor beta chain was retrieved from a study of regulatory T cells in long-lasting Graves disease (dated by TCRdb to about 2021). About the study as a whole: Antithyroid drugs had been taken for less than 3 months by newly diagnosed Graves' disease patients. Peripheral blood TCR sequencing and RNA sequencing compared persistent Graves' disease patients with newly diagnosed Graves' disease patients. The study was registered as a clinical trial and conducted in China. A total of around 35 samples underwent TCR sequencing, from about 13 patients with persistent Graves' disease and about 20 patients with newly diagnosed Graves' disease.

This specimen's time point label, per the study, means: newly diagnosed GD, antithyroid drugs for less than 3 months. RNA was extracted from PBMCs in TRIzol for both TCR sequencing and RNA sequencing. The diagnosis of Graves' disease was made according to American Thyroid Association guidelines. Patients were recruited from an endocrinology department in Xi'an, China. From each patient, approximately 10 milliliters of peripheral blood was collected into an EDTA anticoagulant tube. Ficoll Paque Plus density gradient separation was used to isolate PBMCs, and no further T cell sorting was performed. RNA quality was checked with an Agilent 2100 Bioanalyzer and agarose gel, and concentration with a NanoDrop 2000. Turning to this clonotype: Its recognized antigen is unknown. The sample holds no much larger clone one base away, and base qualities are not on file.

Libraries were prepared through multiplex PCR. Sequencer: Illumina HiSeq 4000. To build TCR beta libraries, CDR3 regions were amplified by Arm-PCR using iRepertoire HTBI primers. Gel purification was performed on PCR products prior to sequencing. Per the original workflow: Gene usage analysis of CDR3 amino acid clonotypes used the approximately 62 TRBV and around 13 TRBJ segments found across samples. COPE and FqMerger were used to merge the filtered high-quality paired reads into contigs. BLAST was used to align contigs to IMGT TRBV, TRBD and TRBJ reference genes, with CDR3 defined following IMGT. Any clonotype with a frequency above 0.1% was counted as a highly expanded clone. Shannon entropy served as the measure of repertoire diversity, while the Gini coefficient captured V-J evenness. A clonotype was considered public if more than one individual shared it. TCRdb's own reprocessing of the public reads used fastp at Q25 and MiXCR and kept productive beta chains. Records with the same CDR3 protein are collapsed into one entry carrying the most frequent genes and DNA. The V and J calls were not made by the authors but by TCRdb's processing. This sample comprises about 430,000 distinct CDR3 sequences, over 12% of them detected only once. The ten top clones hold approximately 7.8% of the sample.

Trimmed from V: 0 bases; trimmed from J: 2 bases; junction bases lacking a gene match: 0. The cysteine opens and the phenylalanine closes a CDR3 of 14 amino acids. CDR3 DNA only is kept here, 42 bases in frame from base 1. CDR1 and CDR2 were assigned from the germline V gene (reference sequence) as LNHNV and YYDKDF. The study at large found these results: The small sample size was acknowledged by the authors as a limitation that may reduce accuracy. Sequencing and analysis were limited to the TCR beta chain. Preferential use of TRBV28, TRBJ1-2 and TRBJ2-5 was observed in persistent disease, whereas TRBV20-1 and TRBJ2-1 were favored in newly diagnosed disease. Only peripheral blood was studied, because thyroid tissue, the primary lesion, was inaccessible. A larger number of public clonotypes was shared among persistent patients (approximately 3,000) than among newly diagnosed patients (roughly 930). Compared with newly diagnosed patients, persistent Graves' disease patients had lower TCR Shannon entropy and fewer highly expanded clones, which suggests clonal expansion.

This sample was also put to use in a study of T cells in Graves' hyperthyroidism and ophthalmopathy. Looking at the second paper: Stable Graves' hyperthyroidism was defined as the absence of progression to ophthalmopathy over 18 months of follow-up. Hyperthyroidism patients were newly diagnosed, with disease duration under 2 months, and aged 18 to 65 years. Exclusion was applied to patients with uncontrolled infections, other autoimmune diseases, pregnancy or lactation. Diagnoses were established on the basis of clinical symptoms, serum thyroxine and TRAb, thyroid ultrasound, and orbital computed tomography. For the first round of RT-PCR on the TCR CDR3, the HTBI primer set was used together with the Qiagen OneStep RT-PCR kit. Most expanded thyroid clonotypes (frequency above 0.001) were also found in blood, which suggests that blood repertoires may mirror thyroid immune responses. In cross-validation, a model built on a 13 V-J signature told ophthalmopathy apart from stable hyperthyroidism with over 85% sensitivity and 81% to 82% specificity, and in testing the same model reached 80%/75%. In validation, the model predicted progression to ophthalmopathy a median of 6.5 months before onset, with over 55% sensitivity and nearly 75% specificity. To identify TCR V-J signatures that set the groups apart, the researchers used a discovery cohort of 100 patients, made up of 43 with Graves' ophthalmopathy and about 60 with stable Graves' hyperthyroidism. Prospective prediction of ophthalmopathy was tested in an independent validation cohort consisting of some 19 hyperthyroidism patients and some 15 patients who later progressed to ophthalmopathy. For training and testing, the 100 patients in the discovery cohort were randomly divided in a 7:3 ratio. The study also compared thyroid tissue and blood T-cell repertoires from about six Graves' hyperthyroidism patients. Once sampling was done, hyperthyroidism patients were given methimazole at a starting dose of 30 mg daily, whereas ophthalmopathy patients were given high-dose intravenous methylprednisolone. Libraries were constructed in a second round of multiplex PCR, after which size selection and purification were carried out. Libraries were sequenced paired-end with 100 bp reads on an Illumina HiSeq2000. SOAPnuke was used to process the raw data, with reads discarded if the reads contained adapters or uncalled bases, had a mean Phred below 15, or lacked an exact constant-primer or identifier match. COPE v1.2.5 was used to merge the high-quality paired reads, and each unique nucleotide sequence was defined as a clonotype. MiTCR v1.1 was used to align the clonotypes against IMGT TRBV, TRBD and TRBJ reference segments. Analysis was restricted to V-J combinations with a frequency above 0.0001, which covered about 99% of repertoires. The TCS score was defined as F50 (clonal expansion) divided by E x V (chaos), with BLOSUM62-based TCRdist calculated between CDR3 peptides within each V-J. Welch's t-statistics and random forest reduced 514 V-J features to 10 to 15, which were used in a naive Bayes classifier (R e1071). No statistical method was used to set the sample size in advance, and investigators knew the group allocation. According to the paper, TCR Vbeta CDR3 sequencing was carried out on over 130 peripheral blood samples, which came from 40 to 45 ophthalmopathy, 75 or so hyperthyroidism and about 17 progressor patients.

This chain is built from TRBV15 and TRBJ2-7, and TRBD2 matches 8 of the central bases. This TCR derives from a woman between 35 and 50 years old with Graves disease. Donor details come from another sample of the same person, matched by shared clones. Material: peripheral blood mononuclear cells (PBMCs), obtained at new diagnosis, from a patient treated with antithyroid drugs. The sequenced DNA is TGTGCCACCAGCAGAGATAGCGGGGCCTACGAGCAGTACTTC. The translation is CATSRDSGAYEQYF.